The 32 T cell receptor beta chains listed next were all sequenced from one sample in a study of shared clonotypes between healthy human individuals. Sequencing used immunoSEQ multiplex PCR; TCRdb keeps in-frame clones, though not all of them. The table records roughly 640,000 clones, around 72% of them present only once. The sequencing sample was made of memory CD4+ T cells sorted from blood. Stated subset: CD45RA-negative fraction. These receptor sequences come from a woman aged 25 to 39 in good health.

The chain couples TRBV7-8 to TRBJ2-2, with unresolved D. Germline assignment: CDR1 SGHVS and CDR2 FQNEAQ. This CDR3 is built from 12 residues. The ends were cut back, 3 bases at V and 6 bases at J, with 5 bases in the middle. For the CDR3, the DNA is TGTGCCAGCAGCTTCTTTGCCGGGGAGCTGTTTTTT. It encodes CASSFFAGELFF.

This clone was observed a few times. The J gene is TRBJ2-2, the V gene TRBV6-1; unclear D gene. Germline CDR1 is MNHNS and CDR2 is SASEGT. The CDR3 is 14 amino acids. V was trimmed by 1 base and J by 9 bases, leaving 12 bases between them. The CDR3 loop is CASSEDIRSRELFF. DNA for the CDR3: TGTGCCAGCAGTGAAGATATAAGAAGCCGGGAGCTGTTTTTT.

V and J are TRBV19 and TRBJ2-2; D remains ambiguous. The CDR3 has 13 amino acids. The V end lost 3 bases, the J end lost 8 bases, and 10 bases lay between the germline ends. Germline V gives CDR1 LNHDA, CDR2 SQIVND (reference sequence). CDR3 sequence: CASSIRVPGELFF. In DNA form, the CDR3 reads TGTGCCAGTAGTATCCGGGTGCCAGGGGAGCTGTTTTTT.

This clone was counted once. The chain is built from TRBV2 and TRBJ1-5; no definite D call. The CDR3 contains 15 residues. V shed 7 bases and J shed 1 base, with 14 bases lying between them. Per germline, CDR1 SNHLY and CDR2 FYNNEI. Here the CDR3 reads CASKSKSISNQPQHF. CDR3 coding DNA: TGTGCCAGCAAAAGTAAATCGATAAGCAATCAGCCCCAGCATTTT.

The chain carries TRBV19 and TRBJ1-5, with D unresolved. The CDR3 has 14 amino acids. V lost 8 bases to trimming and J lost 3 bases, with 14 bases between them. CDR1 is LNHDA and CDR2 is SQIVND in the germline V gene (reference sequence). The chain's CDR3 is CASRRTEYNQPQHF. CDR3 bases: TGTGCCAGTCGAAGGACGGAGTACAATCAGCCCCAGCATTTT.

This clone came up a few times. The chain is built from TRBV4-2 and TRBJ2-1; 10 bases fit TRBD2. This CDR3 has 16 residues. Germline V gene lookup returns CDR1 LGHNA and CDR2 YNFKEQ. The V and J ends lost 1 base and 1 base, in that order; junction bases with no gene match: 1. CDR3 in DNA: TGTGCCAGCAGCCAAGCTAGCGGGAGTTCCTACAATGAGCAGTTCTTC. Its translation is CASSQASGSSYNEQFF.

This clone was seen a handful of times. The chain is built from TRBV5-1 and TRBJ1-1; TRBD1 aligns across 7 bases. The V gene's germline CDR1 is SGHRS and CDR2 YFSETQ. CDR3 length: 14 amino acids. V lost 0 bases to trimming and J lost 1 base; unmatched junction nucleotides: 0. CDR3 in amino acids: CASSLEGANTEAFF. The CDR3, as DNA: TGCGCCAGCAGCTTGGAGGGGGCGAACACTGAAGCTTTCTTT.

CDR3 protein: CASSLVASDTQYF. The CDR3 DNA is TGTGCCAGCAGTCTAGTCGCGTCAGATACGCAGTATTTT. The chain carries TRBV28 and TRBJ2-3; no firm D call. Germline CDR1 and CDR2: MDHEN and SYDVKM. The CDR3 length is 13 residues. The V and J ends lost 5 bases and 4 bases respectively, with 10 bases between them.

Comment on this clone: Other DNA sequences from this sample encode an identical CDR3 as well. CDR3 sequence: CASSPDGNQPQHF. The CDR3 DNA is TGTGCCAGCAGCCCGGACGGCAATCAGCCCCAGCATTTT. The rearrangement uses TRBV11-2 and TRBJ1-5; D unclear. Germline lookup yields CDR1 SGHAT and CDR2 FQNNGV. The CDR3 has 13 residues. Trimming pared 5 bases from V and 2 bases from J, leaving 7 bases between.

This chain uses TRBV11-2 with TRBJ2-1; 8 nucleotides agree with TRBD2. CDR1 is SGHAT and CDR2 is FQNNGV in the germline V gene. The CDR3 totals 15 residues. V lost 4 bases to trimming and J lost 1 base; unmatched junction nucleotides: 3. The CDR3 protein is CASSSQRESYNEQFF. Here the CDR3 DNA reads TGTGCCAGCAGCTCCCAGCGGGAGTCCTACAATGAGCAGTTCTTC.

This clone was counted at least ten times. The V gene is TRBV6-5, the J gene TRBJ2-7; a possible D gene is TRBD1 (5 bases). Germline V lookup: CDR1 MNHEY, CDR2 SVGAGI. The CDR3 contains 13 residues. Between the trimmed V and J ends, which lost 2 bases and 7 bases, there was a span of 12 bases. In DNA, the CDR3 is TGTGCCAGCAGTTACGGGGCGTTGAGGGAGCAGTACTTC. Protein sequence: CASSYGALREQYF.

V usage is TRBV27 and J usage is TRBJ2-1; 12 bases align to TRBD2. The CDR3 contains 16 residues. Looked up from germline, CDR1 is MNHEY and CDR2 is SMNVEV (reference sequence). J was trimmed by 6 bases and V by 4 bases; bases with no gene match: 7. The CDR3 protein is CASSSPGLAGGNEQFF. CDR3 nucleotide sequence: TGTGCCAGCAGTTCCCCGGGACTAGCGGGTGGCAATGAGCAGTTCTTC.

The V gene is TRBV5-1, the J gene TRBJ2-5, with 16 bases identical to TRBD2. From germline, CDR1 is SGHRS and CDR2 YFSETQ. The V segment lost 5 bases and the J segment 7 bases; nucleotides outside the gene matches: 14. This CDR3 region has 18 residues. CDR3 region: CASRRGLAGGDGEMTQYF. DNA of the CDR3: TGCGCCAGCAGGAGGGGACTAGCGGGAGGGGACGGAGAGATGACCCAGTACTTC.

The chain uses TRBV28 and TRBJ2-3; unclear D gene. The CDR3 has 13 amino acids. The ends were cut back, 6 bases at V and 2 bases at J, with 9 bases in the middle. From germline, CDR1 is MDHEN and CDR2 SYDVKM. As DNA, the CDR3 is TGTGCCAGCAGGGACCGATCCACAGATACGCAGTATTTT. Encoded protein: CASRDRSTDTQYF.

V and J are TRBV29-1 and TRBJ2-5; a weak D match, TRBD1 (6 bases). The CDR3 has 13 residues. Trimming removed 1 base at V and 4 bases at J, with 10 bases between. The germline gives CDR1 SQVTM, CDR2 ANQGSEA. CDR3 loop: CSVEVGGRETQYF. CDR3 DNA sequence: TGCAGCGTTGAAGTAGGGGGAAGAGAGACCCAGTACTTC.

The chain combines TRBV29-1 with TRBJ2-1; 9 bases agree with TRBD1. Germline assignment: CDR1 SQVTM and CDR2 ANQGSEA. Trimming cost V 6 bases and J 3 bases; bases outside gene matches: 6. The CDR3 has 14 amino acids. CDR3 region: CSVRQGELYNEQFF. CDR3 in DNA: TGCAGCGTGCGACAGGGGGAACTCTACAATGAGCAGTTCTTC.

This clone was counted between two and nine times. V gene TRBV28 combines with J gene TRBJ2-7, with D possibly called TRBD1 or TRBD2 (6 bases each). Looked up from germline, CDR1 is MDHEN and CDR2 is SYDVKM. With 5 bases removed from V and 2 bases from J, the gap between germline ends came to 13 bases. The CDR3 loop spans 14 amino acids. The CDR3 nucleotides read TGTGCCAGCAGTCAAGGGGGGCCCCCCTACGAGCAGTACTTC. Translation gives CASSQGGPPYEQYF.

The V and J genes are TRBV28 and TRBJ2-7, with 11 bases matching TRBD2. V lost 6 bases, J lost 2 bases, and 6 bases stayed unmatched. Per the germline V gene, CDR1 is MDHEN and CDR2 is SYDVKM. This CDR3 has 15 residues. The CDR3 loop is CASREGTSGTYEQYF. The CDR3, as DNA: TGTGCCAGCAGAGAGGGGACTAGCGGAACCTACGAGCAGTACTTC. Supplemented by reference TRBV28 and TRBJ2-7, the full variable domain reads DVKVTQSSRYLVKRTGEKVFLECVQDMDHENMFWYRQDPGLGLRLIYFSYDVKMKEKGDIPEGYSVSREKKERFSLILESASTNQTSMYLCASREGTSGTYEQYFGPGTRLTVT.

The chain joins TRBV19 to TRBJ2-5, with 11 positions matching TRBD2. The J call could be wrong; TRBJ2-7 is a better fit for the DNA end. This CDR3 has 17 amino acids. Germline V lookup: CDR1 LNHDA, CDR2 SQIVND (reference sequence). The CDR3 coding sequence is TGTGCCAGTAGTATAGCTGGGACTAGCGGAAGCTCCTACGAGCAGTACTTC. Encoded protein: CASSIAGTSGSSYEQYF.

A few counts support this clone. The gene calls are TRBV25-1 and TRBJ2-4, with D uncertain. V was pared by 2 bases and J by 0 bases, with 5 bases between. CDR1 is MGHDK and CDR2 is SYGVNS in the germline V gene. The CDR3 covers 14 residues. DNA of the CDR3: TGTGCCAGCAGTGAACCCGCAGCCAAAAACATTCAGTACTTC. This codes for CASSEPAAKNIQYF.

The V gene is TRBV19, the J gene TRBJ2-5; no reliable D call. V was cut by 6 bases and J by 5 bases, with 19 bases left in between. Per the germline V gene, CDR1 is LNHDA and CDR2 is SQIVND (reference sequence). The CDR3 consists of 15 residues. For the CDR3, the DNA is TGTGCCAGTAGCAACTCCCTACTTAGAACGGAGACCCAGTACTTC. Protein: CASSNSLLRTETQYF. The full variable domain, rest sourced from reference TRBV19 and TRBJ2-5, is DGGITQSPKYLFRKEGQNVTLSCEQNLNHDAMYWYRQDPGQGLRLIYYSQIVNDFQKGDIAEGYSVSREKKESFPLTVTSAQKNPTAFYLCASSNSLLRTETQYFGPGTRLLVL.

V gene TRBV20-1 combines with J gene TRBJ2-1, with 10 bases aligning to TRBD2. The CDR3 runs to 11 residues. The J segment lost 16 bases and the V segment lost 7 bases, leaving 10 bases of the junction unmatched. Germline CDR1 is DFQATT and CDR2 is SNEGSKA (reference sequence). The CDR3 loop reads CSGKREGKGFF. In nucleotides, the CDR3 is TGCAGTGGAAAGCGGGAGGGCAAGGGATTCTTC.

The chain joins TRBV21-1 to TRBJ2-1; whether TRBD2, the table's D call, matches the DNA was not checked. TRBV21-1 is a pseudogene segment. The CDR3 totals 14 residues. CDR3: CASSNGGTSPEQFF. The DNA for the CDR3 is TGTGCCAGCAGCAACGGGGGGACTAGCCCTGAGCAGTTCTTC.

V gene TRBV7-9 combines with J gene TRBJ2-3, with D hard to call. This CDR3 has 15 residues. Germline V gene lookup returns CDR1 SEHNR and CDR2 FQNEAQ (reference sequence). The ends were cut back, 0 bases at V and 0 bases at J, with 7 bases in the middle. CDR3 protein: CASSLASASTDTQYF. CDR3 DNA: TGTGCCAGCAGCTTAGCGTCGGCTAGCACAGATACGCAGTATTTT.

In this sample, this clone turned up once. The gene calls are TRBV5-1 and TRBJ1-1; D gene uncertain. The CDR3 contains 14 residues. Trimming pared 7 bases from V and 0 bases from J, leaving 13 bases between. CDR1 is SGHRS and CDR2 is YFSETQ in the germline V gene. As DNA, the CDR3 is TGCGCCAGCTTTGAGGGCCCCATGAACACTGAAGCTTTCTTT. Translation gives CASFEGPMNTEAFF.

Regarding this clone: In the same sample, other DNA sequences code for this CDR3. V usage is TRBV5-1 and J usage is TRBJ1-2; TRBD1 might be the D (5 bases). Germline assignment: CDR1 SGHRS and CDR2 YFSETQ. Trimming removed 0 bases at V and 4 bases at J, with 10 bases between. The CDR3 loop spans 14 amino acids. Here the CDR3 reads CASSLAGTLYGYTF. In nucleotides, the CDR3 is TGCGCCAGCAGCTTGGCGGGGACCCTCTATGGCTACACCTTC.

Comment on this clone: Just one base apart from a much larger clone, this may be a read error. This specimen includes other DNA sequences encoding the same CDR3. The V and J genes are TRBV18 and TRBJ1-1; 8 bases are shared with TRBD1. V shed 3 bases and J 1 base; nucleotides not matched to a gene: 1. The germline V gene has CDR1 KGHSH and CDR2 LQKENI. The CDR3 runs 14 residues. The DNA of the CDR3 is TGTGCCAGCTCACCCCAGGGGGCGAACACTGAAGCTTTCTTT. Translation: CASSPQGANTEAFF. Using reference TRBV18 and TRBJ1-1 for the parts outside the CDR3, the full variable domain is NAGVMQNPRHLVRRRGQEARLRCSPMKGHSHVYWYRQLPEEGLKFMVYLQKENIIDESGMPKERFSAEFPKEGPSILRIQQVVRGDSAAYFCASSPQGANTEAFFGQGTRLTVV.

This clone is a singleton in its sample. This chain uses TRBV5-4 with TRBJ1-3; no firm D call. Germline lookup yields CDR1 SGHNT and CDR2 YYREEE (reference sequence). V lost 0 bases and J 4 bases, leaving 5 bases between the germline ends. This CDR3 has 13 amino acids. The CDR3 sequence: CASSLVGGNTIYF. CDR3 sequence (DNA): TGTGCCAGCAGCTTGGTGGGGGGAAACACCATATATTTT.

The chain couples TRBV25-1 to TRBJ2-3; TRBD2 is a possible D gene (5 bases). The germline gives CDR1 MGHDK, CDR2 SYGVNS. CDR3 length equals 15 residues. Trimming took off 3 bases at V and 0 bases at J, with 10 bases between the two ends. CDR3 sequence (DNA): TGTGCCAGCAGTGACGCGGGCCCTAGCACAGATACGCAGTATTTT. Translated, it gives CASSDAGPSTDTQYF.

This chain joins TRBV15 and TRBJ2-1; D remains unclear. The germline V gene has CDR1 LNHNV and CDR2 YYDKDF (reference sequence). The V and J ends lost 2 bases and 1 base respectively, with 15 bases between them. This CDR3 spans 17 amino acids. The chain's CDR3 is CATSRPPIIQSYNEQFF. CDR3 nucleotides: TGTGCCACCAGCAGACCCCCCATTATACAGTCCTACAATGAGCAGTTCTTC. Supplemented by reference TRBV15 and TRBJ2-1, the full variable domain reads DAMVIQNPRYQVTQFGKPVTLSCSQTLNHNVMYWYQQKSSQAPKLLFHYYDKDFNNEADTPDNFQSRRPNTSFCFLDIRSPGLGDTAMYLCATSRPPIIQSYNEQFFGPGTRLTVL.

CDR3 coding DNA: TGTGCCAGCAGCTCCATGACAGGGGGCGGCTACGAGCAGTACTTC. Translation gives CASSSMTGGGYEQYF. This chain joins TRBV7-6 and TRBJ2-5, with TRBD1 matching over 10 bases. The tail of the sequence fits TRBJ2-7 better, so the J call may be wrong. CDR1 SGHVS and CDR2 FNYEAQ come from the germline V gene. The CDR3 has 15 residues.

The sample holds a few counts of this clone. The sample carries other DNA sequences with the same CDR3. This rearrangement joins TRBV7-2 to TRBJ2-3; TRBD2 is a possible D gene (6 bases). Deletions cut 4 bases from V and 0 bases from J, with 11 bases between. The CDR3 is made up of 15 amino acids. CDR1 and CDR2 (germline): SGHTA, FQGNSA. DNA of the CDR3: TGTGCCAGCAGCTCGGACTACCTAAGCACAGATACGCAGTATTTT. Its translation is CASSSDYLSTDTQYF.